Given below is one T cell receptor beta chain in context. Its antigen is still unknown. Time point given: week 5, during vaccination. Each dose of the vaccine consisted of 300 ug of mutant IDH1 20-mer peptide, with topical imiquimod. This specimen comes from a study of a mutant IDH1 vaccine in newly diagnosed glioma. Study background: Patients were given eight vaccinations, scheduled in weeks 1, 3, 5, 7, 11, 15, 19 and 23. The sex distribution of treated patients was 62.5% male and around 40% female, with a mean age of around 43 years.

The method was immunoSEQ multiplex PCR; TCRdb's version includes in-frame clones alone and lacks a portion of them. The table has tens of thousands of clones, 82% seen once. V shed 6 bases, J shed 3 bases, and the junction held 1 base outside the gene matches. The CDR3 totals 12 residues. The germline gives CDR1 LNHDA, CDR2 SQIVND (reference sequence). Source: PBMCs, taken from a glioma patient whose treatment included an IDH1 peptide vaccine. The V gene is TRBV19, the J gene TRBJ2-7; 8 bases match TRBD2. The receptor comes from a woman aged 18-30 years with glioma. Some clones in this sample may be carry-over from other donors' samples. Here the CDR3 DNA reads TGTGCCAGTAGCCGGGGGGGCTACGAGCAGTACTTC. Its translation: CASSRGGYEQYF.